A single sample gave rise to the 2 T cell receptor beta chains below, sequenced in a study of cytomegalovirus exposure and HLA in healthy donors. The primer mix had 60 Vbeta and 13 Jbeta primers. The repertoire was sequenced with immunoSEQ multiplex PCR; TCRdb's copy has only in-frame clones and lacks some. The sample has roughly 200,000 clones; 80% to 85% are singletons. Sequencing used PBMCs. These receptors all come from a woman between 18 and 29 years old in good health and CMV-seronegative.

The chain carries TRBV28 and TRBJ2-7, with 11 bases lining up with TRBD2. The CDR3 contains 14 residues. Trimming cost V 6 bases and J 6 bases; bases outside gene matches: 7. Germline V CDR1 and CDR2: MDHEN, SYDVKM. In DNA form, the CDR3 reads TGTGCCAGCAGGAAGGGACTAGCGGTGCGCGAGCAGTACTTC. Protein sequence: CASRKGLAVREQYF.

The V call is TRBV10-2, the J call TRBJ2-1; TRBD2 agrees at 10 bases. CDR3 length equals 15 residues. In germline, CDR1 is WSHSY, CDR2 SAAADI. V lost 6 bases and J lost 3; bases outside the gene matches: 5. The CDR3 reads CASSSGLAVYNEQFF. The CDR3 region has the DNA TGCGCCAGCAGCTCCGGACTAGCGGTCTACAATGAGCAGTTCTTC.